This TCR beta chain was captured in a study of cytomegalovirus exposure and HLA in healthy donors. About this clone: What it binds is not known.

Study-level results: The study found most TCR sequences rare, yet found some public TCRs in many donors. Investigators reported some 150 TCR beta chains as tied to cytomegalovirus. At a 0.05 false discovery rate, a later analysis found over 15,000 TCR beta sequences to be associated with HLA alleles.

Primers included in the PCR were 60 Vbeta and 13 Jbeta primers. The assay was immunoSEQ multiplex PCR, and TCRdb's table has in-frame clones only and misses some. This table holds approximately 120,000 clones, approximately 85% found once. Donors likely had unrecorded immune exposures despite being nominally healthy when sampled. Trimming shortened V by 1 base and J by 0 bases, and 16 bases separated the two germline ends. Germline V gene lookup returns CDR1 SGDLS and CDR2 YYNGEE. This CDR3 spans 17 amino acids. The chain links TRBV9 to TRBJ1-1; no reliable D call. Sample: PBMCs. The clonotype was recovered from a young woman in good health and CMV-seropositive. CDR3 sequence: CASSVTLSGDLNTEAFF. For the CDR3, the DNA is TGTGCCAGCAGCGTAACCCTCTCCGGGGATTTGAACACTGAAGCTTTCTTT.